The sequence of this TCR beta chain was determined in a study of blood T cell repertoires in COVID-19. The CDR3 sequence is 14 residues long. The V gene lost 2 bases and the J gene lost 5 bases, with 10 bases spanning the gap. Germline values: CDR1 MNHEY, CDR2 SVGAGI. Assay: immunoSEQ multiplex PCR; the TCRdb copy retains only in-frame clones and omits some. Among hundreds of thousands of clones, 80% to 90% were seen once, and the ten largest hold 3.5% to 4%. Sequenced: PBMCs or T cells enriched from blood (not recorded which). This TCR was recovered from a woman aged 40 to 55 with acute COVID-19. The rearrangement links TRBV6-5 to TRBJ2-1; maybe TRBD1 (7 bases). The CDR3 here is CASSYAGGHNEQFF. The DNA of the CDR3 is TGTGCCAGCAGTTACGCAGGGGGGCACAATGAGCAGTTCTTC.